What follows are 24 T cell receptor beta chains derived from one specimen sequenced in a study of cytomegalovirus exposure and HLA in healthy donors. Assay used: immunoSEQ multiplex PCR; TCRdb lists only in-frame clones, some missing. The sample shows tens of thousands of clones, around 90% of them seen only once. Sequencing was performed on PBMCs. These receptors were taken from a woman between 18 and 30 years old in good health and CMV-seropositive.

In this sample, this clone turned up once. This sequence joins TRBV15 and TRBJ1-5; D may be TRBD1 (5 bases). V lost 0 bases to trimming and J lost 3 bases, with 12 bases between them. The germline CDR1 and CDR2 sequences are LNHNV and YYDKDF (reference sequence). This CDR3 spans 16 amino acids. The CDR3 reads CATSRDRGRPNQPQHF. CDR3 sequence (DNA): TGTGCCACCAGCAGAGATAGGGGAAGGCCCAATCAGCCCCAGCATTTT.

V and J are TRBV19 and TRBJ2-1, with D possibly TRBD2 on 6 matching bases. This CDR3 comprises 14 residues. Trimming left V 3 bases short and J 3 bases short, with 9 bases between. Germline-derived CDR1 and CDR2 are LNHDA and SQIVND (reference sequence). The CDR3: CASSILRDYNEQFF. DNA for the CDR3: TGTGCCAGTAGTATTCTGCGGGACTACAATGAGCAGTTCTTC.

The chain carries TRBV7-9 and TRBJ1-2; D is unclear. Germline-derived CDR1 and CDR2 are SEHNR and FQNEAQ (reference sequence). The CDR3 sequence is 14 residues long. Trimming removed 3 bases at V and 4 bases at J, with 12 bases between. The CDR3, as DNA: TGTGCCAGCAGCTTTTCCCAGTTTACCTATGGCTACACCTTC. Its translation: CASSFSQFTYGYTF.

The chain couples TRBV4-1 to TRBJ2-3; TRBD2 aligns across 9 bases. The germline V gene encodes CDR1 MGHRA and CDR2 YSYEKL. J gave up 0 bases and V 0 bases, and 7 bases lay outside the gene matches. CDR3 size: 18 residues. CDR3 loop: CASSQETSGFTSTDTQYF. DNA for the CDR3: TGCGCCAGCAGCCAAGAGACTAGCGGATTCACTAGCACAGATACGCAGTATTTT.

The chain carries TRBV6-1 and TRBJ1-1; D possibly corresponds to TRBD1 (6 bases). The CDR3 runs 14 residues. V lost 0 bases to trimming and J lost 6 bases, with 11 bases between them. The germline V gene has CDR1 MNHNS and CDR2 SASEGT. The CDR3: CASSEALQGAEAFF. In nucleotides, the CDR3 is TGTGCCAGCAGTGAAGCCTTACAGGGTGCTGAAGCTTTCTTT.

The chain recombines TRBV4-2 with TRBJ2-7; 10 bases agree with TRBD2. Trimming cost V 0 bases and J 4 bases; bases outside gene matches: 12. The CDR3 has 18 amino acids. Per the germline V gene, CDR1 is LGHNA and CDR2 is YNFKEQ. This chain's CDR3 is CASSQDGSGRAGTYEQYF. The CDR3 coding sequence is TGTGCCAGCAGCCAAGATGGGAGCGGGAGGGCCGGTACGTACGAGCAGTACTTC.

The chain links TRBV28 to TRBJ2-1, with D maybe TRBD1 (6 bases). Deletions cut 6 bases from V and 4 bases from J, with 19 bases between. The CDR3 spans 16 residues. CDR1 is MDHEN, CDR2 SYDVKM, per germline. The CDR3 is CASSFRRPQGYNEQFF. CDR3 nucleotide sequence: TGTGCCAGCAGCTTTAGGCGGCCCCAGGGGTACAATGAGCAGTTCTTC.

The chain uses TRBV19 and TRBJ2-1; D ambiguous. The V gene lost 7 bases and the J gene lost 0 bases, with 16 bases spanning the gap. Germline lookup yields CDR1 LNHDA and CDR2 SQIVND (reference sequence). The CDR3 runs to 16 residues. CDR3 protein: CASKDQAPNSYNEQFF. As DNA, the CDR3 is TGTGCCAGTAAGGATCAGGCACCGAACTCCTACAATGAGCAGTTCTTC.

This clone was counted a single time. J is TRBJ2-1 and V is TRBV27, with a weak D call TRBD2 (7 bases). The CDR3 sequence is 12 residues long. V shed 4 bases and J shed 10 bases, with 11 bases lying between them. Germline CDR1 MNHEY, CDR2 SMNVEV (reference sequence). CDR3 amino acids: CASSWRGGEQFF. CDR3 coding DNA: TGTGCCAGCAGTTGGAGGGGGGGCGAGCAGTTCTTC.

The chain recombines TRBV7-8 with TRBJ2-5; D not resolved. V lost 5 bases and J 1 base, leaving 14 bases between the germline ends. CDR1 SGHVS and CDR2 FQNEAQ come from the germline V gene. This CDR3 contains 15 residues. Written as DNA, the CDR3 is TGTGCCAGCAGCCCCGACGGTTCTAGCCAAGAGACCCAGTACTTC. Its protein is CASSPDGSSQETQYF.

This chain joins TRBV27 and TRBJ2-7, with 9 bases that match TRBD2. Germline trimming cut 3 bases from V and 4 bases from J; bases unmatched to any gene: 7. CDR3 length: 15 amino acids. CDR1 MNHEY and CDR2 SMNVEV come from the germline V gene (reference sequence). CDR3: CASSFSSGSGYEQYF. CDR3 DNA: TGTGCCAGCAGTTTTAGTAGCGGGAGTGGTTACGAGCAGTACTTC.

This chain joins TRBV6-6 and TRBJ2-1, with 10 bases that match TRBD1. V lost 5 bases and J lost 6; bases outside the gene matches: 7. Germline V gene sequence: CDR1 MNHNY, CDR2 SVGAGI (reference sequence). The CDR3 has 15 amino acids. The CDR3 here is CASSTGQGEVNEQFF. CDR3 DNA sequence: TGTGCCAGCAGTACTGGACAGGGGGAGGTCAATGAGCAGTTCTTC.

This rearrangement joins TRBV19 to TRBJ2-1, with 10 bases identical to TRBD2. CDR3 length: 16 amino acids. Germline assignment: CDR1 LNHDA and CDR2 SQIVND (reference sequence). The trim removed 5 bases at V and 7 bases at J, leaving 11 bases unmatched. The CDR3 DNA is TGTGCCAGTAGTGAGCTCCTAGCGGGAGTTCGGAATGAGCAGTTCTTC. This encodes CASSELLAGVRNEQFF.

The chain is built from TRBV5-1 and TRBJ1-4; 7 bases match TRBD1. The CDR3 loop spans 15 amino acids. Unmatched junction bases numbered 7, after V lost 4 bases and J lost 4 bases. The germline gives CDR1 SGHRS, CDR2 YFSETQ. In DNA form, the CDR3 reads TGCGCCAGCAGCCCTAGGACAGGAGATAATGAAAAACTGTTTTTT. Translating it yields CASSPRTGDNEKLFF.

In its sample, this clone was seen a few times. This likely came from a read error, as a far larger clone is one base away. In nucleotides, the CDR3 is TGTGCCAGCAGCTTGGATGCCGGGGGGGGGAGCAACGAGCAGTACTTC. As protein: CASSLDAGGGSNEQYF. This chain connects TRBV5-6 to TRBJ2-7, with 8 nucleotides matching TRBD2. There are 16 residues in the CDR3. J was trimmed by 5 bases and V by 0 bases; bases with no gene match: 10. Germline V gene sequence: CDR1 SGHDT, CDR2 YYEEEE.

The chain has TRBV29-1 and TRBJ2-4; 7 nucleotides align to TRBD1. The ends lost 6 bases at V and 8 bases at J; junction bases unmatched: 10. The CDR3 runs to 13 residues. In germline, CDR1 is SQVTM, CDR2 ANQGSEA. The CDR3 nucleotides read TGCAGCGTCAGGACAGGCCTAGGAGACATTCAGTACTTC. Amino acid sequence: CSVRTGLGDIQYF.

The CDR3 here is CASSHGFGYGYTF. The CDR3 DNA reads TGTGCCAGCAGCCACGGGTTCGGCTATGGCTACACCTTC. The rearrangement joins TRBV6-1 to TRBJ1-2; D is undetermined. The V gene lost 6 bases and the J gene lost 4 bases, with 12 bases spanning the gap. Germline loops: CDR1 MNHNS, CDR2 SASEGT. This CDR3 region has 13 residues.

J is TRBJ2-5 and V is TRBV28; perhaps TRBD1 as D (6 bases). V gave up 5 bases and J gave up 6 bases, with 16 bases separating them. Germline V CDR1 and CDR2: MDHEN, SYDVKM. The CDR3 has 14 residues. The CDR3 reads CASSPRQDGKTQYF. The CDR3 nucleotides are TGTGCCAGCAGTCCCCGACAGGACGGGAAGACCCAGTACTTC.

CDR3 sequence (DNA): TGCAGTGCTAGCCAGGAGACCCAGTACTTC. As protein: CSASQETQYF. The chain links TRBV20-1 to TRBJ2-5; D is unresolved. Per the germline V gene, CDR1 is DFQATT and CDR2 is SNEGSKA (reference sequence). The CDR3 covers 10 residues. The V and J ends lost 3 bases and 5 bases respectively, with 4 bases between them.

This sequence joins TRBV6-6 and TRBJ2-7, with D tentatively TRBD1 (6 bases). Germline values: CDR1 MNHNY, CDR2 SVGAGI (reference sequence). The CDR3 is 13 amino acids. V was pared by 6 bases and J by 3 bases, with 12 bases between. Here the CDR3 reads CASSPDRIYEQYF. CDR3 DNA sequence: TGTGCCAGCAGCCCCGACAGGATCTACGAGCAGTACTTC.

In this sample, this clone turned up once. The chain links TRBV5-4 to TRBJ2-2, with 9 bases aligning to TRBD1. Trimming took 0 bases from V and 1 from J; bases not matched to a gene: 7. The CDR3 extends over 18 amino acids. Germline V gene lookup returns CDR1 SGHNT and CDR2 YYREEE (reference sequence). CDR3 bases: TGTGCCAGCAGCTTGGGCACAGGGGGCGGTGGGAACACCGGGGAGCTGTTTTTT. It is translated as CASSLGTGGGGNTGELFF.

The J gene is TRBJ2-1, the V gene TRBV6-5, with 8 bases fitting TRBD2. The CDR3 loop spans 16 amino acids. J was trimmed by 10 bases and V by 4 bases; bases with no gene match: 15. CDR1 and CDR2 (germline): MNHEY, SVGAGI. The CDR3 loop reads CASSSPPGTSLGEQFF. CDR3 coding DNA: TGTGCCAGCAGTTCCCCGCCGGGGACTAGTCTCGGCGAGCAGTTCTTC.

This chain connects TRBV7-8 to TRBJ2-2; maybe TRBD2 (6 bases). The CDR3 spans 16 residues. Germline loops: CDR1 SGHVS, CDR2 FQNEAQ. V shed 0 bases and J shed 5 bases, with 13 bases lying between them. The CDR3: CASSLARDRRTGELFF. CDR3 coding DNA: TGTGCCAGCAGCTTAGCGCGGGACCGAAGGACCGGGGAGCTGTTTTTT.

This sequence joins TRBV28 and TRBJ2-2, with 10 bases aligning to TRBD2. J lost 6 bases, V lost 5 bases, and 6 bases had no gene match. This CDR3 region has 15 residues. Germline V gives CDR1 MDHEN, CDR2 SYDVKM. CDR3 sequence: CASSPPGTSAGELFF. Here the CDR3 DNA reads TGTGCCAGCAGTCCACCAGGGACTAGCGCCGGGGAGCTGTTTTTT.